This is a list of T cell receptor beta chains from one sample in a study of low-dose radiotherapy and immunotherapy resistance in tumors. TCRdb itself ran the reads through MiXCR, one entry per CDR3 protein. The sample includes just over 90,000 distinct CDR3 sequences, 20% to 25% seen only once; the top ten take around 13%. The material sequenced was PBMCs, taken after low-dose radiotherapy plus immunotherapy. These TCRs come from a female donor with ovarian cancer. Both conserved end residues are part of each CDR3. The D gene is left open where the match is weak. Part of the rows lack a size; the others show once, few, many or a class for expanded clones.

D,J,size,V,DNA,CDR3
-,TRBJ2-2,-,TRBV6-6,TGTGCCAGCAGTTATGTCCCAGGCACCGGGGAGCTGTTTTTT,CASSYVPGTGELFF
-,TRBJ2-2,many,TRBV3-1,TGTGCCAGCAGCCAAGGCTTGGTGCCGGGGAACACCGGGGAGCTGTTTTTT,CASSQGLVPGNTGELFF
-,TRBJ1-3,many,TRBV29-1,TGCAGCGTTGAAGCGGGGGCTGGAAACACCATATATTTT,CSVEAGAGNTIYF
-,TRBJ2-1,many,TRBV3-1,TGTGCCAGCAGCCAGACGCTAGCTTACAATGAGCAGTTCTTC,CASSQTLAYNEQFF
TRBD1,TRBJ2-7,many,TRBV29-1,TGCAGCGTTGTACAGACCGGGACAGCTACCTATGAGCAGTACTTC,CSVVQTGTATYEQYF
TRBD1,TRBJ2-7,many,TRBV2,TGTGCCAGCAGGGGGACAGGGAGGTACGAGCAGTACTTC,CASRGTGRYEQYF
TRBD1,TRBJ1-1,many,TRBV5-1,TGCGCCAGCAGCGCCTTACAGGGGGCCCCGGGGAACACTGAAGCTTTCTTT,CASSALQGAPGNTEAFF
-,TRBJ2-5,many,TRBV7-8,TGTGCCAGCGCTGGGGGAGAGACCCAGTACTTC,CASAGGETQYF
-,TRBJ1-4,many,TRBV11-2,TGTGCCAGCAGCTTGGGAAGTTCCTTCGGGGGGGAAAAACTGTTTTTT,CASSLGSSFGGEKLFF
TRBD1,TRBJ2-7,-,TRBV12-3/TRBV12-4,TGTGCCAGCAGTTTAGAAATAACTCCGGGACAGGGTATCTTC,CASSLEITPGQGIF
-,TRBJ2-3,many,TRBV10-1,TGCGCCAGCAGTGAATGGGATACGCAGTATTTT,CASSEWDTQYF
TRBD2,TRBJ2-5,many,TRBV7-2,TGTGCCAGCAGCCCCCAGCCGGCAGCGGGGGGTTCTCGACAAGAGACCCAGTACTTC,CASSPQPAAGGSRQETQYF
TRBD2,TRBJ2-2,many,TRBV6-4,TGTGCCAGCGAATTGGTAGCGACTAGCGGGAGGCAGACGAACACCGGGGAGCTGTTTTTT,CASELVATSGRQTNTGELFF
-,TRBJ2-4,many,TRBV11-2,TGTGCCAGCAGCTCAGGGCTAGCCAAAAACATTCAGTACTTC,CASSSGLAKNIQYF